This TCR beta chain stems from a study of cytomegalovirus exposure and HLA in healthy donors. Regarding the study as a whole: Per a prior analysis, the majority of TCR beta V segments were productive roughly 87% or roughly 30% of the time.

Turning to this clone: Its antigen is currently unknown.

The primer mix had 60 Vbeta and 13 Jbeta primers. Data came from immunoSEQ multiplex PCR; TCRdb stores just in-frame clones and leaves some out. The data hold about 150,000 clones, with around 57% observed a single time. The CDR3 length is 19 residues. In germline, CDR1 is SGHRS, CDR2 YFSETQ. V was clipped by 3 bases and J by 4 bases, with 28 bases between them. The sequenced sample was PBMCs. This receptor was identified in a male donor in good health and CMV-seronegative. V and J are TRBV5-1 and TRBJ1-1; D not certain. CDR3 sequence (DNA): TGCGCCAGCAGCTCAAAACTACAAGCCGAGGACCGAGGGTCCACTGAAGCTTTCTTT. Translating it yields CASSSKLQAEDRGSTEAFF.